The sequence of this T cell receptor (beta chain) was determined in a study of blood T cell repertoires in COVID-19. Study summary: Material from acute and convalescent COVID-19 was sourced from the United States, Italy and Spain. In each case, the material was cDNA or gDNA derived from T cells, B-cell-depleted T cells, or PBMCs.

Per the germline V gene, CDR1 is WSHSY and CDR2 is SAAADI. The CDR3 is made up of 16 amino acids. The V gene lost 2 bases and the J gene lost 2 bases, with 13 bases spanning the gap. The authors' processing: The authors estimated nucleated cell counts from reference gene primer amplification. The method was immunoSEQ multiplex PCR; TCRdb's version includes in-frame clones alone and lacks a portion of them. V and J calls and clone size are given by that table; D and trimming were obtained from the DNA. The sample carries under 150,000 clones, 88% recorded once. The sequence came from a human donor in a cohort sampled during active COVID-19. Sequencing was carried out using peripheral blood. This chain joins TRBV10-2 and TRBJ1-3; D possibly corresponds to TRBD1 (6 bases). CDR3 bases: TGCGCCAGCAGTGAGGGGACTACAGGGACTGGAAACACCATATATTTT. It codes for CASSEGTTGTGNTIYF.